These 7 T cell receptor beta chains share one sample of origin, sequenced in a study of blood T cell repertoires in COVID-19. Using immunoSEQ multiplex PCR, the repertoire was profiled, and TCRdb retains in-frame clones only, with some absent. The data contain about 240,000 clones, about four fifths of them singletons. Sequenced material: peripheral blood. All receptors derive from a woman aged 80 or over with acute or convalescent COVID-19.

This sequence joins TRBV5-1 and TRBJ1-1; tentatively, D is TRBD1 (6 bases). Per germline, CDR1 SGHRS and CDR2 YFSETQ. The CDR3 runs 15 residues. Trimming pared 0 bases from V and 5 bases from J, leaving 14 bases between. CDR3: CASSLDGGASTEAFF. DNA for the CDR3: TGCGCCAGCAGCTTGGATGGGGGCGCAAGTACTGAAGCTTTCTTT.

The gene calls are TRBV3-1 (or the pseudogene TRBV3-2) and TRBJ1-4; D might be TRBD1 (6 bases). The CDR3 is 14 residues long. Between the trimmed V and J ends, which lost 8 bases and 1 base, there was a span of 11 bases. Germline assignment: CDR1 LGHDT and CDR2 YNNKEL (reference sequence). DNA of the CDR3: TGTGCCAGCGCCACACAGGGAACTAATGAAAAACTGTTTTTT. This codes for CASATQGTNEKLFF.

The V gene is TRBV12-3 or TRBV12-4, the J gene TRBJ1-2; D not certain. The CDR3 contains 13 residues. V lost 3 bases and J 7 bases, leaving 12 bases between the germline ends. The CDR3 bases are TGTGCCAGCAGTTTCATGGGAGAGGGTGGCTACACCTTC. As protein: CASSFMGEGGYTF.

The J gene is TRBJ2-7, the V gene TRBV15, with D uncertain. The CDR3 loop spans 12 amino acids. V lost 0 bases and J lost 5, with 5 bases in between. Germline V gene lookup returns CDR1 LNHNV and CDR2 YYDKDF (reference sequence). DNA of the CDR3: TGTGCCACCAGCAGAGATAGCAACGAGCAGTACTTC. Protein sequence: CATSRDSNEQYF.

This clone was detected only a few times. This chain links TRBV29-1 with TRBJ2-1; D perhaps matches TRBD2 (7 bases). The germline CDR1 and CDR2 sequences are SQVTM and ANQGSEA. The CDR3 spans 14 residues. Trimming stripped 3 bases from V and 8 bases from J, with 17 bases between. The chain's CDR3 is CSVDVGGRLDEQFF. CDR3 in DNA: TGCAGCGTTGATGTGGGGGGGCGGTTGGATGAGCAGTTCTTC.

The gene calls are TRBV3-1 (or the pseudogene TRBV3-2) and TRBJ2-7; 9 nucleotides line up with TRBD1. The germline gives CDR1 LGHDT, CDR2 YNNKEL (reference sequence). Germline trimming cut 5 bases from V and 6 bases from J; bases unmatched to any gene: 8. This CDR3 contains 14 residues. As DNA, the CDR3 is TGTGCCAGCAGCTTGGGAAGGACAGGGGCCGAGCAGTACTTC. Protein sequence: CASSLGRTGAEQYF.

The V and J genes are TRBV7-9 and TRBJ2-3, with D maybe TRBD1 (6 bases). This CDR3 region has 16 residues. V gave up 0 bases and J gave up 2 bases, with 12 bases separating them. Per the germline V gene, CDR1 is SEHNR and CDR2 is FQNEAQ (reference sequence). CDR3 sequence reads: CASSLAYGGSTDTQYF. The CDR3 DNA reads TGTGCCAGCAGCTTAGCGTATGGGGGCTCCACAGATACGCAGTATTTT.